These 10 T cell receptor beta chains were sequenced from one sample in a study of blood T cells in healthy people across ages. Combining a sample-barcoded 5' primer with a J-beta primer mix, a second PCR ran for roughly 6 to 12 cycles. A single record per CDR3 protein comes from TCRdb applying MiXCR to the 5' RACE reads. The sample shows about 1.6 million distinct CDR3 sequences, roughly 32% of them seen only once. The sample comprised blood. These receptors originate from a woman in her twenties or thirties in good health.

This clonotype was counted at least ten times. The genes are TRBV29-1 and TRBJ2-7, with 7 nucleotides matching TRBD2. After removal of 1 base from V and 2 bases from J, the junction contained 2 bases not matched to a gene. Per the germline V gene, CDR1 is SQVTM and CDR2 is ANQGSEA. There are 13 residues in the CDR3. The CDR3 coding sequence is TGCAGCGTTGAAGTGGGGGGGGCCTACGAGCAGTACTTC. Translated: CSVEVGGAYEQYF.

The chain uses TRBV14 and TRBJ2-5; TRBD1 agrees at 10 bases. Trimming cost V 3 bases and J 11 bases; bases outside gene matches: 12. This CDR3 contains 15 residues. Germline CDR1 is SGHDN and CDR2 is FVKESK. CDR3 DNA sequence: TGTGCCAGCAGCCATAATCTGGGACAGGGGAGGGAGCAGTACTTC. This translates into CASSHNLGQGREQYF.

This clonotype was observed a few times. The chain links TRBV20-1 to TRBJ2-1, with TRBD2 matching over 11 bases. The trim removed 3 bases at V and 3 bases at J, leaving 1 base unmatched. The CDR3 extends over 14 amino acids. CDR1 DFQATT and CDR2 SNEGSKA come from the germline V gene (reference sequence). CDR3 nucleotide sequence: TGCAGTGCTAGTCTAGCGGGGGGCTACAATGAGCAGTTCTTC. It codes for CSASLAGGYNEQFF.

CDR3 in amino acids: CASSLEGTSGGYNEQFF. CDR3 bases: TGCGCCAGCAGCTTGGAGGGCACTAGCGGGGGGTACAATGAGCAGTTCTTC. This chain connects TRBV5-1 to TRBJ2-1; 12 bases are a match to TRBD2. Losses at the gene ends were 0 bases for V and 4 bases for J; bases not matched to a gene: 5. The CDR3 spans 17 residues. Germline assignment: CDR1 SGHRS and CDR2 YFSETQ.

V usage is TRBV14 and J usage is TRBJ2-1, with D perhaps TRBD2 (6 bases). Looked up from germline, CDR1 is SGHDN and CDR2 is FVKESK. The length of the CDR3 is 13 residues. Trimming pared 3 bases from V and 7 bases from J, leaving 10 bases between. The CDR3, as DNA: TGTGCCAGCAGCCAGAATCGGGGGAATGAGCAGTTCTTC. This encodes CASSQNRGNEQFF. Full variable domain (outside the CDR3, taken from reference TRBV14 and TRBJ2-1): EAGVTQFPSHSVIEKGQTVTLRCDPISGHDNLYWYRRVMGKEIKFLLHFVKESKQDESGMPNNRFLAERTGGTYSTLKVQPAELEDSGVYFCASSQNRGNEQFFGPGTRLTVL.

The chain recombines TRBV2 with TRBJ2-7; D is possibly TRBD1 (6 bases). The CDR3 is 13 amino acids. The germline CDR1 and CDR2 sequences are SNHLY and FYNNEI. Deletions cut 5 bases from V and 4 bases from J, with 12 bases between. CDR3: CASSKGEKYEQYF. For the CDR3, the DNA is TGTGCCAGCAGTAAGGGGGAAAAGTACGAGCAGTACTTC.

The CDR3 sequence: CASSPTGMDNQPQHF. DNA for the CDR3: TGTGCCAGCTCACCCACAGGGATGGACAATCAGCCCCAGCATTTT. The gene calls are TRBV18 and TRBJ1-5; D perhaps matches TRBD1 (6 bases). This CDR3 has 15 residues. The V end lost 3 bases, the J end lost 3 bases, and 12 bases lay between the germline ends. The V gene's germline CDR1 is KGHSH and CDR2 LQKENI. Together with reference TRBV18 and TRBJ1-5, the CDR3 gives the full variable domain: NAGVMQNPRHLVRRRGQEARLRCSPMKGHSHVYWYRQLPEEGLKFMVYLQKENIIDESGMPKERFSAEFPKEGPSILRIQQVVRGDSAAYFCASSPTGMDNQPQHFGDGTRLSIL.

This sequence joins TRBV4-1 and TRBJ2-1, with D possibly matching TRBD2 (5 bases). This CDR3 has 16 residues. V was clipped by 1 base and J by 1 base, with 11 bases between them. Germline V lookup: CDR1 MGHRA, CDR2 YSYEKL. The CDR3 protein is CASSQVGSGSYNEQFF. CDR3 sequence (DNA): TGCGCCAGCAGCCAAGTGGGGAGCGGTTCCTACAATGAGCAGTTCTTC.

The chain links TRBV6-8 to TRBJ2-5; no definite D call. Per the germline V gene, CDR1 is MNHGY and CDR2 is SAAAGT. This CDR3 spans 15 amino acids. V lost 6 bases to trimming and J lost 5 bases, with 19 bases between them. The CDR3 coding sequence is TGTGCCAGCAGCCCCCGGGTGGCCCCCTCGGAGACCCAGTACTTC. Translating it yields CASSPRVAPSETQYF.

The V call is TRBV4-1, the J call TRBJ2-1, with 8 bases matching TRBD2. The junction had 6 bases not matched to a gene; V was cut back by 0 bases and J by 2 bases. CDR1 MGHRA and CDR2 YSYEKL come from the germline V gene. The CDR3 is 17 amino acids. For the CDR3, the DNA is TGCGCCAGCAGCCAAGAAGTACTAGCGGACACCTACAATGAGCAGTTCTTC. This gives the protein CASSQEVLADTYNEQFF.